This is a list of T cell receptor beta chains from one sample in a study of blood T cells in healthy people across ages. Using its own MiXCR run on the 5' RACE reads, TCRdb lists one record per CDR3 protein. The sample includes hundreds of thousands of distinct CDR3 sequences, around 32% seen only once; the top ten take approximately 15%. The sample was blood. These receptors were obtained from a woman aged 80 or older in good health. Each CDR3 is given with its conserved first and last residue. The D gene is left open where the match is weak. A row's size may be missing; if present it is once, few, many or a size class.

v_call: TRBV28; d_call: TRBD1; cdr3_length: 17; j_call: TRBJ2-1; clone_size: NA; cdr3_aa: CASSTTGDRVTYNEQFF; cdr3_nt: TGTGCCAGCAGCACTACGGGGGACAGGGTAACCTACAATGAGCAGTTCTTC
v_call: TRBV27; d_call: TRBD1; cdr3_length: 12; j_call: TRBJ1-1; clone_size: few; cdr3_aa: CASSPQGSEAFF; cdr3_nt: TGTGCCAGCAGTCCACAGGGGAGTGAAGCTTTCTTT
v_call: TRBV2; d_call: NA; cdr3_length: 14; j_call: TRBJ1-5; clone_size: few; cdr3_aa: CASSDEITSQPQHF; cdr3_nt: TGTGCCAGCAGTGATGAGATAACTAGTCAGCCCCAGCATTTT
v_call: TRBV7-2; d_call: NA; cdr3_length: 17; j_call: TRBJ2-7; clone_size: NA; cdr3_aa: CASSLARYQRSSYEQYF; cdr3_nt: TGTGCCAGCAGCTTAGCGCGGTATCAGCGGAGCTCCTACGAGCAGTACTTC
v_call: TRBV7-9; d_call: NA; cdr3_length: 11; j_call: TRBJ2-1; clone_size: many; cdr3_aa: CASRSLDEQFF; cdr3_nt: TGTGCCAGCAGGTCCCTCGATGAGCAGTTCTTC
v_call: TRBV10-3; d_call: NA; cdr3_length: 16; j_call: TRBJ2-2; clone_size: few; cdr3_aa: CAISGFWTPNTGELFF; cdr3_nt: TGTGCCATCAGTGGGTTTTGGACACCGAACACCGGGGAGCTGTTTTTT
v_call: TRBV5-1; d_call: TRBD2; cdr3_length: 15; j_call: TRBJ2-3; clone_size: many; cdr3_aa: CASQTSGQRVDTQYF; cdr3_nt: TGCGCCAGCCAGACTAGCGGGCAAAGGGTAGATACGCAGTATTTT
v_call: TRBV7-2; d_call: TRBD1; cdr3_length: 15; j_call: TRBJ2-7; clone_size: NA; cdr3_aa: CASSPTEGQSYEQYF; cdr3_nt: TGTGCCAGCAGCCCGACCGAGGGACAGTCCTACGAGCAGTACTTC
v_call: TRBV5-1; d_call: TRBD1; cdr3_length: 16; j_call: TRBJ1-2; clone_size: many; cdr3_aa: CASSLETGGASYGYTF; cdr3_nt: TGCGCCAGCAGCTTGGAGACAGGGGGCGCGAGCTATGGCTACACCTTC
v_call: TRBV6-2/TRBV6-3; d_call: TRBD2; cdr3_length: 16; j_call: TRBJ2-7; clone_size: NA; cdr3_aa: CASSTRLAGKPYEQYF; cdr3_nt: TGTGCCAGCAGTACCCGACTAGCGGGGAAGCCCTACGAGCAGTACTTC
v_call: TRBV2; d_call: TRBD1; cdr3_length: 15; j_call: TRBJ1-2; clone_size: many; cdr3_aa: CASRTHSTGNYGYTF; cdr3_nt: TGTGCCAGCAGAACCCATTCGACAGGGAACTATGGCTACACCTTC
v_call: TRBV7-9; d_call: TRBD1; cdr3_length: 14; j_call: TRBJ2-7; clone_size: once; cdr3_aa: CASSSQGAFYEQYF; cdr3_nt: TGTGCCAGCAGCTCACAGGGGGCCTTTTACGAGCAGTACTTC
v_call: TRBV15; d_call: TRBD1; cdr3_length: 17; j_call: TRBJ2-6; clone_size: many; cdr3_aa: CATSTLRSGGRANVLTF; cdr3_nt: TGTGCCACCAGCACCCTACGATCAGGGGGAAGGGCCAACGTCCTGACTTTC
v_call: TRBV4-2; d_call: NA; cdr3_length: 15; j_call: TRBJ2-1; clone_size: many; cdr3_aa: CASSQDNGDYNEQFF; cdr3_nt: TGTGCCAGCAGCCAAGACAACGGGGATTACAATGAGCAGTTCTTC
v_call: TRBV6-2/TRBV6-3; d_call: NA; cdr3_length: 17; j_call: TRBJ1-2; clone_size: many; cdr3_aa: CASSYYSRGSVNYGYTF; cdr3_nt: TGTGCCAGCAGTTACTACTCCCGCGGCAGCGTTAACTATGGCTACACCTTC
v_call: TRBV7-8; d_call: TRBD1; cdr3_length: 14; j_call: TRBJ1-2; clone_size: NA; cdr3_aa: CASSFQTGGSGYTF; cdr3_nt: TGTGCCAGCAGTTTCCAGACAGGGGGGTCTGGCTACACCTTC
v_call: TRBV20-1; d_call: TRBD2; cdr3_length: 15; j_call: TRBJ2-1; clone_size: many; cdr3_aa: CSAREERGLGNEQFF; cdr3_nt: TGCAGTGCTAGAGAGGAGCGGGGCCTAGGGAATGAGCAGTTCTTC
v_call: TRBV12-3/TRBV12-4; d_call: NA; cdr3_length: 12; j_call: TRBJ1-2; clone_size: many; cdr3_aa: CASSLSRYGYTF; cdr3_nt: TGTGCCAGCAGTTTGAGCCGCTATGGCTACACCTTC
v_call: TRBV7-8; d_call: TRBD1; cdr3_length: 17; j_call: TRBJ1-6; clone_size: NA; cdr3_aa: CASSFYGQGAKDSPRHF; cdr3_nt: TGTGCCAGCAGCTTCTACGGACAGGGGGCGAAAGACTCACCCCGCCACTTT
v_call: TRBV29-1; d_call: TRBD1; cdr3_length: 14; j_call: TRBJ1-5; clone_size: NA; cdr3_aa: CSVEVRQGEGPQHF; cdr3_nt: TGCAGCGTTGAAGTTCGACAGGGGGAGGGGCCCCAGCATTTT
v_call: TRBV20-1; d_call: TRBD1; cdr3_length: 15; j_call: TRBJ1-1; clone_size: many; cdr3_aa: CSARDPRQGDTEAFF; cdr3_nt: TGCAGTGCTAGAGATCCCAGACAGGGTGACACTGAAGCTTTCTTT
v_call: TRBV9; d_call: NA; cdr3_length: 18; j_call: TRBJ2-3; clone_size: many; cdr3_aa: CASSVATRKAERSDTQYF; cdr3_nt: TGTGCCAGCAGCGTAGCTACGAGGAAGGCAGAAAGGTCAGATACGCAGTATTTT
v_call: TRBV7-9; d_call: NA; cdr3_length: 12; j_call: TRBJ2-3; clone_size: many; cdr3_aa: CASSLAGNTQYF; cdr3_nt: TGTGCCAGCAGCTTAGCGGGGAATACGCAGTATTTT
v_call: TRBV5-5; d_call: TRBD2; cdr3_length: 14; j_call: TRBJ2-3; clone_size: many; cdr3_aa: CASSRLAGTDTQYF; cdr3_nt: TGTGCCAGCAGCAGACTAGCGGGCACAGATACGCAGTATTTT
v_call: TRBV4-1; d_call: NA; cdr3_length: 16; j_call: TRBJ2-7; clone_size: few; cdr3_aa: CASSQDLGGTSYEQYF; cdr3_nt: TGCGCCAGCAGCCAAGATCTGGGGGGCACCAGCTACGAGCAGTACTTC
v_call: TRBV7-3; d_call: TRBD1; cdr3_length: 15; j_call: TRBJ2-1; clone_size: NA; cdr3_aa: CASSAHGQGRNEQFF; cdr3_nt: TGTGCCAGCAGCGCCCACGGACAGGGGCGGAATGAGCAGTTCTTC
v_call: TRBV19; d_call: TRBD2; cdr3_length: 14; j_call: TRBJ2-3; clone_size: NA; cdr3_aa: CASTTSGRADTQYF; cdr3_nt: TGTGCCAGTACGACTAGCGGGCGGGCAGATACGCAGTATTTT
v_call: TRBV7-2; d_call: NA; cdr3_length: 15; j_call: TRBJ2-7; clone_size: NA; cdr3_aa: CASSLKVGTPYEQYF; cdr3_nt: TGTGCCAGCAGCTTAAAGGTCGGGACGCCTTACGAGCAGTACTTC
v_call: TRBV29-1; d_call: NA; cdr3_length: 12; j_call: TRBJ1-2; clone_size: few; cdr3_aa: CSVESRTGGYTF; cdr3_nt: TGCAGCGTTGAAAGTCGCACAGGTGGCTACACCTTC
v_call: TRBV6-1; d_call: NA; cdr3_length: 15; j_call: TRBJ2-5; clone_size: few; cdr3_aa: CASSPRGLPFIQQYF; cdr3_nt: TGTGCCAGCAGTCCCCGGGGCCTTCCGTTTATACAGCAGTACTTC
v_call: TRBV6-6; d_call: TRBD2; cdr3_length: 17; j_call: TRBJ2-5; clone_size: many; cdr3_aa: CASSYSVGAGGRETQYF; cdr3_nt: TGTGCCAGCAGTTACTCGGTGGGAGCGGGGGGGCGCGAGACCCAGTACTTC
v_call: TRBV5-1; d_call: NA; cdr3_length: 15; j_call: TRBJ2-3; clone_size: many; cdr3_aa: CASSLEVGMTDTQYF; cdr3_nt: TGCGCCAGCAGCTTGGAGGTGGGCATGACAGATACGCAGTATTTT
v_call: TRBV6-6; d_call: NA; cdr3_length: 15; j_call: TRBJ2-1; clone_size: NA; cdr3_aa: CASSYPGLTGNEQFF; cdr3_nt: TGTGCCAGCAGTTACCCGGGTTTAACAGGGAATGAGCAGTTCTTC
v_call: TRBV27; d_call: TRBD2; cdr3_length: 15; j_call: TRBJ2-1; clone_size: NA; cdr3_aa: CASRQGLAGNNEQFF; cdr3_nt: TGTGCCAGCAGACAGGGACTAGCGGGAAACAATGAGCAGTTCTTC
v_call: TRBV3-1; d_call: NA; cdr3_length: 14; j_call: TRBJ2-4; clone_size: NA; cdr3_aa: CASSPSLAKNIQYF; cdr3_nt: TGTGCCAGCAGCCCGTCTCTGGCCAAAAACATTCAGTACTTC
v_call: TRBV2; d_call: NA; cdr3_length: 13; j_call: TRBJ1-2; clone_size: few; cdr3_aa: CASSEDREDGYTF; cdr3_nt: TGTGCCAGCAGTGAGGACAGAGAAGATGGCTACACCTTC
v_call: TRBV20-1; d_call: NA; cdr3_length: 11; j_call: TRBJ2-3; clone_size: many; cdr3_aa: CSASPTDTRYF; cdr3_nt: TGCAGTGCTAGCCCCACAGATACGCGGTATTTT
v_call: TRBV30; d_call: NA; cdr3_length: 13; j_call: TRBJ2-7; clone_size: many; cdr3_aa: CACQGHYPYEQYF; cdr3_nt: TGTGCCTGCCAAGGCCACTACCCATACGAGCAGTACTTC
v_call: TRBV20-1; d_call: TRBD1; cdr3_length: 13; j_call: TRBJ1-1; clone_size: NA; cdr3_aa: CSAPDRANTEAFF; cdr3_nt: TGCAGTGCTCCAGACAGGGCGAACACTGAAGCTTTCTTT
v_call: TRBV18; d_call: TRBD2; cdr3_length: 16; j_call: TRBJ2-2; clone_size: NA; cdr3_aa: CASSRLAGPNTGELFF; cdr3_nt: TGTGCCAGCTCACGATTAGCGGGACCGAACACCGGGGAGCTGTTTTTT
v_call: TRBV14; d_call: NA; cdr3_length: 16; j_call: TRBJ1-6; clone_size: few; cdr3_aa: CASSRQVLTDNSPLHF; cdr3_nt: TGTGCCAGCAGCCGCCAGGTTCTTACGGATAATTCACCCCTCCACTTT
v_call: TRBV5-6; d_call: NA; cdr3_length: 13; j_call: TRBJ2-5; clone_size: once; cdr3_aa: CASSLAEIGTQYF; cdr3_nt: TGCGCCAGCAGCTTGGCCGAGATAGGGACCCAGTACTTC
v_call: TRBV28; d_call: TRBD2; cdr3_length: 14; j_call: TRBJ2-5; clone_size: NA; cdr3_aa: CASSETSGWETRYF; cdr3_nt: TGTGCCAGCAGTGAGACTAGCGGGTGGGAGACCCGGTACTTC
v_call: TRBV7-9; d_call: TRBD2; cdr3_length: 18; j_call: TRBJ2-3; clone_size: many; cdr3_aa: CASSSTGLAGARTDTQYF; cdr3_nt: TGTGCCAGCAGCTCGACCGGCCTAGCGGGGGCCCGGACAGATACGCAGTATTTT
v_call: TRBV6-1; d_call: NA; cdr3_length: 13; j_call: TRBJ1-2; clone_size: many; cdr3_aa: CASSERQRYGYTF; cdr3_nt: TGTGCCAGCAGTGAAAGACAGCGCTATGGCTACACCTTC
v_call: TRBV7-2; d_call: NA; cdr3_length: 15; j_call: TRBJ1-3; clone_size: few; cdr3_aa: CASSLARLTGNTIYF; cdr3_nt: TGTGCCAGCAGCTTAGCAAGGCTTACTGGAAACACCATATATTTT
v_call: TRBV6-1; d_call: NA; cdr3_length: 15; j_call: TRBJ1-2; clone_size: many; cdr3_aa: CTSSEATASNYGYTF; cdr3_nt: TGTACCAGCAGTGAAGCGACAGCCTCTAACTATGGCTACACCTTC
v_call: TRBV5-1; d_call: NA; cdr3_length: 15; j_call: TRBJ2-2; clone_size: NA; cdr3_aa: CASSPGPPQAGELFF; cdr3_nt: TGCGCCAGCAGCCCAGGGCCCCCCCAGGCCGGGGAGCTGTTTTTT
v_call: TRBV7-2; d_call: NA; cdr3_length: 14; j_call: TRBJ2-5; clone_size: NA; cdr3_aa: CASSLGQGSETQYF; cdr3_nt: TGTGCCAGCAGCTTAGGGCAGGGCAGCGAGACCCAGTACTTC
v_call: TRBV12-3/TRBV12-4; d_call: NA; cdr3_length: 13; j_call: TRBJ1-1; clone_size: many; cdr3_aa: CASGQRMNTEAFF; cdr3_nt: TGTGCCAGCGGGCAGCGGATGAACACTGAAGCTTTCTTT
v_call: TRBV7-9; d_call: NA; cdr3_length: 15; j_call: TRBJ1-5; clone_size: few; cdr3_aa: CASSFSTGSNQPQHF; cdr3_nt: TGTGCCAGCAGTTTTTCGACAGGTAGCAATCAGCCCCAGCATTTT
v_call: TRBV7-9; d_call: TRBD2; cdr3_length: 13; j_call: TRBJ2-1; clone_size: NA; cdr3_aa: CASSLAGLVAGFF; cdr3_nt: TGTGCCAGCAGCTTAGCGGGTCTTGTAGCGGGGTTCTTC
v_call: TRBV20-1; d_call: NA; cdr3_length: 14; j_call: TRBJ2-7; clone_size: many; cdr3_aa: CSASAPGVRLEQYF; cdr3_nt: TGCAGTGCTAGTGCCCCGGGGGTTCGTCTCGAGCAGTACTTC
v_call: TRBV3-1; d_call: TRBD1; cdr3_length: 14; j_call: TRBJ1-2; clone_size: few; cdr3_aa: CASSQWTGLNGYTF; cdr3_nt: TGTGCCAGCAGCCAATGGACAGGGTTGAATGGCTACACCTTC
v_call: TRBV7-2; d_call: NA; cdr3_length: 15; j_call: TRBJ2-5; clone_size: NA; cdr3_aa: CASSSTQGVWETQYF; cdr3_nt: TGTGCCAGCAGCTCTACTCAGGGAGTTTGGGAGACCCAGTACTTC
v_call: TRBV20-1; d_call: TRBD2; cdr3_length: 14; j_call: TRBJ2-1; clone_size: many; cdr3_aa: CSAFKRGGLNEQFF; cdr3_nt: TGCAGTGCTTTCAAGCGGGGGGGCCTCAATGAGCAGTTCTTC
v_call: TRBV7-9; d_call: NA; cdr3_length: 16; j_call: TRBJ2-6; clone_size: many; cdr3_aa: CASSLSLPWRANVLTF; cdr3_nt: TGTGCCAGCAGCTTATCGTTACCGTGGAGGGCCAACGTCCTGACTTTC
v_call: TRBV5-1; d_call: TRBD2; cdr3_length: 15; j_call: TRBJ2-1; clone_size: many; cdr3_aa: CASSRTSGGAGEQFF; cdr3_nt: TGCGCCAGCAGCAGGACTAGCGGGGGGGCTGGTGAGCAGTTCTTC
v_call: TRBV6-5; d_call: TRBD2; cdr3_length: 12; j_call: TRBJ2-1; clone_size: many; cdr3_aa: CASSPIGRGQFF; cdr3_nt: TGTGCCAGCAGTCCGATAGGGAGGGGGCAGTTCTTC
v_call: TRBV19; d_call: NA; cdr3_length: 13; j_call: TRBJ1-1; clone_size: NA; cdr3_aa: CASSIQLNTEAFF; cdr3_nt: TGTGCCAGTAGTATACAATTGAACACTGAAGCTTTCTTT